This T cell receptor beta chain was captured by sequencing in a study of T cells after yellow fever vaccination. TCRdb re-called the 5' RACE reads through MiXCR, storing one row per CDR3 protein. The table has over 300,000 distinct CDR3 sequences, over 4% seen once; the top ten hold just under 25%. There are a few counts of this clonotype. The CDR3 spans 16 residues. Germline V gene lookup returns CDR1 LGHNA and CDR2 YSLEER. Trimming removed 0 bases at V and 1 base at J, with 10 bases between. The sequence derives from a man between 18 and 35 years old who received the YFV17D yellow fever vaccine. Material: PBMCs, obtained 5 days after the yellow fever booster vaccination. V and J are TRBV4-3 and TRBJ1-3; D gene ambiguous. The CDR3 spells CASSQDRARSGNTIYF. Here the CDR3 DNA reads TGCGCCAGCAGCCAAGATAGGGCTCGGTCTGGAAACACCATATATTTT.